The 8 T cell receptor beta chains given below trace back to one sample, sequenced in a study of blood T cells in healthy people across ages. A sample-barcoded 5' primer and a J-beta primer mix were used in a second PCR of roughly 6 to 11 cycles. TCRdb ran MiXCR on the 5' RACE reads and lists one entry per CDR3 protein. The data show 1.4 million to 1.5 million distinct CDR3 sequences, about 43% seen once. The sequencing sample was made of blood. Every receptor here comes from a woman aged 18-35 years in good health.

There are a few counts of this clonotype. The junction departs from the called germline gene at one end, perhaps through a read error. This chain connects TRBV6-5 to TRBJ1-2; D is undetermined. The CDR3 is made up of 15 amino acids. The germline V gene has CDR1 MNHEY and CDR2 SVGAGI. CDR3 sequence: CASSYSGVPNYGYTF. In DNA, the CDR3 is TGTGCCAGCAGTTACAGCGGGGTACCTAACTATGGTTACACCTTC.

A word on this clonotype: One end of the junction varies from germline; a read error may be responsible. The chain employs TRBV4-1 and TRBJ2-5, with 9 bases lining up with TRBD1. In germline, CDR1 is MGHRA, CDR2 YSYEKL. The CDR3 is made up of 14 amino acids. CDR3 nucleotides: TGCGCCAGCGGCCAGGGACAGGGTCGGGAGACCCAGTACTTC. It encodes CASGQGQGRETQYF.

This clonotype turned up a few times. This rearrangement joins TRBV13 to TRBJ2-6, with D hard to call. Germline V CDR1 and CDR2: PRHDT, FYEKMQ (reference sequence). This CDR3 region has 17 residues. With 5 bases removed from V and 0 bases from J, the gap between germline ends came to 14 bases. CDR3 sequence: CASSTRAASSGANVLTF. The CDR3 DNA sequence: TGTGCCAGCAGCACACGGGCTGCTAGCTCTGGGGCCAACGTCCTGACTTTC.

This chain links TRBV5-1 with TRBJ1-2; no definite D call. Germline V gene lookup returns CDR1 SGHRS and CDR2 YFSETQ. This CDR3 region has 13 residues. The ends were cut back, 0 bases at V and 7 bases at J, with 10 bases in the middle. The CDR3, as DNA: TGCGCCAGCAGCTTGGACTTTCGGGGTGGCTACACCTTC. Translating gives CASSLDFRGGYTF.

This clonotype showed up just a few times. The CDR3 bases are TGTGCCAGCAGCCACCCTCAGGGGCGAGAGACCCAGTACTTC. It is translated as CASSHPQGRETQYF. The chain uses TRBV28 and TRBJ2-5, with a possible D match to TRBD1 (6 bases). The CDR3 sequence is 14 residues long. Looked up from germline, CDR1 is MDHEN and CDR2 is SYDVKM. Trimming shortened V by 6 bases and J by 4 bases, and 15 bases separated the two germline ends.

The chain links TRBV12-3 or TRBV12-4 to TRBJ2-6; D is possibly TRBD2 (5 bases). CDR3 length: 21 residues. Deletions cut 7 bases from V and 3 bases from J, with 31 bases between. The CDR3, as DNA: TGTGCCAGCACCTCCAGAAGTCGTTTCGGGGAGAGAAGGTTTGGGGCCAACGTCCTGACTTTC. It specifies CASTSRSRFGERRFGANVLTF.

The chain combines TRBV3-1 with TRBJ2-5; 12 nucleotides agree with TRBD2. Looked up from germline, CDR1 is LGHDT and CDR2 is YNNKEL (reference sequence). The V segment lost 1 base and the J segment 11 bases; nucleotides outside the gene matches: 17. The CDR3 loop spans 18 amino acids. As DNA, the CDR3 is TGTGCCAGCAGCCAAGTATTCCTAGCGGGAGGGACCGGTAATGAGCAGTACTTC. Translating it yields CASSQVFLAGGTGNEQYF.

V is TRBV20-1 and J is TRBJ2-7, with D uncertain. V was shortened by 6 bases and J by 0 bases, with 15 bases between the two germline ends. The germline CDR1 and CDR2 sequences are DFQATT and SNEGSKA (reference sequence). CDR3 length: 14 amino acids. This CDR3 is CSAVGPWSSYEQYF. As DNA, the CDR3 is TGCAGTGCGGTTGGACCCTGGAGCTCCTACGAGCAGTACTTC.